The T cell receptor (beta chain) described here comes from a study of regulatory T cells in long-lasting Graves disease. The sample holds many counts of this clonotype. The sample's time point: newly diagnosed GD, antithyroid drugs for less than 3 months. The TCR library was made from RNA that had been extracted from PBMCs in TRIzol. Relying on iRepertoire HTBI primers and Arm-PCR of CDR3 regions, the team built TCR beta libraries. How the authors handled the data: Sequenced samples collectively carried 55 to 80 TRBV and 11 to 15 TRBJ segments. A single record per CDR3 protein comes from TCRdb applying MiXCR to the multiplex PCR reads. These V and J calls are TCRdb output, not the study's own analysis. The table has around 450,000 distinct CDR3 sequences, approximately 15% seen once. The sample also formed part of further work on T cells in Graves' hyperthyroidism and ophthalmopathy. From that paper: Each patient was aged 18 to 65 and had newly diagnosed hyperthyroidism of under 2 months' duration. During a first-round RT-PCR of the TCR CDR3, the HTBI primer set was used.

The sample consisted of peripheral blood mononuclear cells (PBMCs), taken at new diagnosis, from a patient treated with antithyroid drugs. This clonotype originated in a woman between 35 and 50 years old with Graves disease.

The CDR3 sequence: CSARDGAGGSLSYEQYF. The CDR3 nucleotides are TGCAGTGCTAGAGATGGAGCGGGAGGGTCCCTCTCCTACGAGCAGTACTTC. V usage is TRBV20-1 and J usage is TRBJ2-7; TRBD2 agrees at 10 bases. The CDR3 has 17 amino acids. V lost 0 bases and J lost 0; bases outside the gene matches: 8. Germline values: CDR1 DFQATT, CDR2 SNEGSKA (reference sequence).